This record looks at one TCR beta chain sequence and its context. This entry is derived from a study of blood T cell repertoires in COVID-19. Study in general: COVID-19 samples from acute and convalescent phases originated in the United States, Italy and Spain. PBMCs, B-cell-depleted T cells, or T cells were the source of the cDNA or gDNA that made up the material.

V lost 4 bases and J lost 6, with 13 bases in between. The CDR3 covers 13 residues. Germline CDR1 reads SGHRS; CDR2 reads YFSETQ. Original analysis: By means of reference gene primer amplification, nucleated cell counts were estimated. Produced via immunoSEQ multiplex PCR; TCRdb's table is partial and in-frame only. Clone size and the V and J calls come from that table; the DNA yielded D and trimming. Here the sample spans under 150,000 clones, approximately 88% being singletons. This TCR came from a man aged 70-80 years with active COVID-19. The sequenced sample consisted of peripheral blood. The rearrangement joins TRBV5-1 to TRBJ1-1, with D uncertain. The CDR3 DNA follows: TGCGCCAGCAGCCCCTCGGGATACGCTGAAGCTTTCTTT. It specifies CASSPSGYAEAFF.